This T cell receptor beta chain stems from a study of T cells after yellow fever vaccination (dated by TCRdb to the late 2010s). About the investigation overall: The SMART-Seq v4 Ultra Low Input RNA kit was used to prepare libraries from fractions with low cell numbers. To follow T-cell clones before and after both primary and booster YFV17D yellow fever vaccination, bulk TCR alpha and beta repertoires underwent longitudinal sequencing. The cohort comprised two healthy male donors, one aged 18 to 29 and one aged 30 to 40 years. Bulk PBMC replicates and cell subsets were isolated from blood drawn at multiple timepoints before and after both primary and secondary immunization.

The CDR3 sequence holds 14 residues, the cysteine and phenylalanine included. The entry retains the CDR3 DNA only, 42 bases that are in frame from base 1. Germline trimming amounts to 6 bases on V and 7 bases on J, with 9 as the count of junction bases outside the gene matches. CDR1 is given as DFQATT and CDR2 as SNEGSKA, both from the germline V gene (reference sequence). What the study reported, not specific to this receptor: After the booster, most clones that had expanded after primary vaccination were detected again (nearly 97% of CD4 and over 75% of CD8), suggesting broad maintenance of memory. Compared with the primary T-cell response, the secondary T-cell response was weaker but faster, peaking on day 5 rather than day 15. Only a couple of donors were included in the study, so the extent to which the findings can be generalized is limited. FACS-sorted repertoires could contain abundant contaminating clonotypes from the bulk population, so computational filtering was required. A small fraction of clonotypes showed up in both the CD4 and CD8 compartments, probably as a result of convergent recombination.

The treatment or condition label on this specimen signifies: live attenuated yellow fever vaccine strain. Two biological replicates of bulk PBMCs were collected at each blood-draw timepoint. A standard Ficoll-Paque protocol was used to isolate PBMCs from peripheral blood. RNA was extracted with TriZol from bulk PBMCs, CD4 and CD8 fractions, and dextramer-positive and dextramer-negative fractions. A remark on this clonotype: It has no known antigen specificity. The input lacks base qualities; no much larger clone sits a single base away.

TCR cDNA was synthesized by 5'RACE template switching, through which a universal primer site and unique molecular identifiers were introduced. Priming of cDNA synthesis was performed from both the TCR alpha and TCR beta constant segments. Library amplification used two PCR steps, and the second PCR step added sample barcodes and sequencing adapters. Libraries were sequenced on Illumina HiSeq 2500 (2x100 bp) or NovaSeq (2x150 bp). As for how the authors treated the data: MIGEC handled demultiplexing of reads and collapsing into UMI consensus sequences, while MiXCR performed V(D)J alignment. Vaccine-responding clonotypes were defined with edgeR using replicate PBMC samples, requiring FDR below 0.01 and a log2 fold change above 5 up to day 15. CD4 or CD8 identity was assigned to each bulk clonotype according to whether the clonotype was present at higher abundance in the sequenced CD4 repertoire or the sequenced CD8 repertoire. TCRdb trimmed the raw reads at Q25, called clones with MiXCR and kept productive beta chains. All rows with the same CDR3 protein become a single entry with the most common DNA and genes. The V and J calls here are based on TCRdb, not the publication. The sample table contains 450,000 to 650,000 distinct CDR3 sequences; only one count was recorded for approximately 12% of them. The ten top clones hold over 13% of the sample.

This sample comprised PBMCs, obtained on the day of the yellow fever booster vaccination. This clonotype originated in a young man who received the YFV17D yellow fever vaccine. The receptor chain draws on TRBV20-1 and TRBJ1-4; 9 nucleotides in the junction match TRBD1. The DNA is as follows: TGCAGTGCGAGCCTGACAGGGGGTGGTGAAAAACTGTTTTTT. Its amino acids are CSASLTGGGEKLFF.